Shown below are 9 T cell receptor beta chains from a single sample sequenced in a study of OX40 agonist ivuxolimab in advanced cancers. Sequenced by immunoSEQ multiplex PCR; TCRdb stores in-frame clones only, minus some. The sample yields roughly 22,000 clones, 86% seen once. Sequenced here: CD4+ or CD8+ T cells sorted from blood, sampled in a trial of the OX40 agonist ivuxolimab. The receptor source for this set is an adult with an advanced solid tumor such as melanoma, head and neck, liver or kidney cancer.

For the CDR3, the DNA is TGCGCCAGCAGCCATGTAACAGGGTATTACGAGCAGTACTTC. Translated: CASSHVTGYYEQYF. The genes are TRBV4-1 and TRBJ2-7; the D gene is possibly TRBD1 (6 bases). In germline, CDR1 is MGHRA, CDR2 YSYEKL. Between the trimmed V and J ends, which lost 3 bases and 4 bases, there was a span of 13 bases. The CDR3 is 14 residues long.

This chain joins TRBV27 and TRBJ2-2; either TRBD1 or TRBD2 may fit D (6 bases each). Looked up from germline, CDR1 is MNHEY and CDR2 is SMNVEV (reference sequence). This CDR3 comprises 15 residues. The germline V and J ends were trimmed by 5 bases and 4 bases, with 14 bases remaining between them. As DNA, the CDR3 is TGTGCCAGCAGTCCCTGGGGGGCGATCACCGGGGAGCTGTTTTTT. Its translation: CASSPWGAITGELFF.

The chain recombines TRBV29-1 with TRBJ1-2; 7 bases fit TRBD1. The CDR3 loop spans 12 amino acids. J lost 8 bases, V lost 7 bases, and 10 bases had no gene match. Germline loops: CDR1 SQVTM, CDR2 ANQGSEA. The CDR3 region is CSAKDRVEGYTF. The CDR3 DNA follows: TGCAGCGCCAAAGACAGGGTAGAAGGCTACACCTTC.

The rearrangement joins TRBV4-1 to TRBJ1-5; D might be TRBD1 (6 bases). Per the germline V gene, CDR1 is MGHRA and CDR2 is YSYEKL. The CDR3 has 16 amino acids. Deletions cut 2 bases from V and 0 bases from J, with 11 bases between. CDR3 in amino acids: CASSQLMDSSNQPQHF. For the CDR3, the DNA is TGCGCCAGCAGCCAATTGATGGACAGTAGCAATCAGCCCCAGCATTTT.

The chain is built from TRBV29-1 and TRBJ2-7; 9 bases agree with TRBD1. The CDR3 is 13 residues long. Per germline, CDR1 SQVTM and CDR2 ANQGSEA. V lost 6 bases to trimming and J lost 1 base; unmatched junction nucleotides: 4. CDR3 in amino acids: CSVLGQGSYEQYF. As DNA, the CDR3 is TGCAGCGTACTCGGACAGGGGTCCTACGAGCAGTACTTC.

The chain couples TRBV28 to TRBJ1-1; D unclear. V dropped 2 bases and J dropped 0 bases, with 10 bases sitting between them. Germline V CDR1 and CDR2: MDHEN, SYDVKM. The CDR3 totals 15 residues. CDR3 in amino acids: CASSLAAALNTEAFF. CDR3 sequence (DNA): TGTGCCAGCAGTTTAGCCGCGGCTCTGAACACTGAAGCTTTCTTT.

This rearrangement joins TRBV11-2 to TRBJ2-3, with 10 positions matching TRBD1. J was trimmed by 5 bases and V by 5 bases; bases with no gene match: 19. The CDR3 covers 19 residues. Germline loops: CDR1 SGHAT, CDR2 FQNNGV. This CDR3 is CASSQWTGGFTEKGDTQYF. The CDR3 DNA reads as TGTGCCAGCAGCCAGTGGACAGGGGGATTCACCGAGAAAGGAGATACGCAGTATTTT.

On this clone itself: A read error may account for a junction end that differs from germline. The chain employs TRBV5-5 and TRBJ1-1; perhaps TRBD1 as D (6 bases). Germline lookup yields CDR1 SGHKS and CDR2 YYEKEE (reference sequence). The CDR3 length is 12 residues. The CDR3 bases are TGCGCCAGCAGCATCGGACAGTTTGAAGCTTTCTTT. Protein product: CASSIGQFEAFF.

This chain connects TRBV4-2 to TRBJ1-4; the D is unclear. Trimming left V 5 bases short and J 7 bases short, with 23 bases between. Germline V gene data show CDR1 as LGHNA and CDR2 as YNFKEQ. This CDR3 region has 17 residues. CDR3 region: CASSTHPTGGGSEKLFF. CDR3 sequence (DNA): TGTGCCAGCAGCACTCACCCCACGGGCGGTGGAAGTGAAAAACTGTTTTTT.